This entry lists 3 T cell receptor beta chains sequenced from one sample in a study of cytomegalovirus exposure and HLA in healthy donors listed by TCRdb under 2017. The library was produced with the immunoSEQ multiplex PCR assay. For the multiplex PCR, a mixture combining 60 forward primers for TCR Vbeta segments and 13 reverse primers for TCR Jbeta segments was used. TCRdb carries this immuneACCESS record with in-frame sequences only. Its versions omit some clonotypes, under half of them owing to an unresolved V gene in the studies checked, with the rest unexplained. The table for this sample lists under 150,000 clones; about four fifths of them were counted only once. The ten largest make up 3% to 4% of the sample. Sequenced material: PBMCs. Source of these receptors: a woman aged 40 to 50 in good health and CMV-seronegative.

The gene calls are TRBV25-1 and TRBJ2-7; 8 bases line up with TRBD2. The CDR3 is made up of 15 amino acids. J gave up 5 bases and V 0 bases, and 6 bases lay outside the gene matches. Germline CDR1 is MGHDK and CDR2 is SYGVNS. The CDR3 protein is CASSEYRNSGDEQYF. CDR3 nucleotides: TGTGCCAGCAGTGAATATAGAAATAGCGGGGACGAGCAGTACTTC.

V and J are TRBV7-9 and TRBJ2-5; 7 positions agree with TRBD1. CDR3 length equals 16 residues. J was trimmed by 2 bases and V by 2 bases; bases with no gene match: 8. The germline V gene has CDR1 SEHNR and CDR2 FQNEAQ (reference sequence). CDR3 sequence reads: CASSLMATGKQETQYF. The CDR3 DNA reads TGTGCCAGCAGCTTAATGGCGACAGGGAAGCAAGAGACCCAGTACTTC.

The chain employs TRBV2 and TRBJ1-2; 7 bases fit TRBD1. The V segment lost 1 base and the J segment 8 bases; nucleotides outside the gene matches: 7. Germline V gene data show CDR1 as SNHLY and CDR2 as FYNNEI. The CDR3 length is 14 residues. The CDR3 DNA reads as TGTGCCAGCAGTGAAGTCAGGCAGGGGGGCGGCTACACCTTC. Residues: CASSEVRQGGGYTF.